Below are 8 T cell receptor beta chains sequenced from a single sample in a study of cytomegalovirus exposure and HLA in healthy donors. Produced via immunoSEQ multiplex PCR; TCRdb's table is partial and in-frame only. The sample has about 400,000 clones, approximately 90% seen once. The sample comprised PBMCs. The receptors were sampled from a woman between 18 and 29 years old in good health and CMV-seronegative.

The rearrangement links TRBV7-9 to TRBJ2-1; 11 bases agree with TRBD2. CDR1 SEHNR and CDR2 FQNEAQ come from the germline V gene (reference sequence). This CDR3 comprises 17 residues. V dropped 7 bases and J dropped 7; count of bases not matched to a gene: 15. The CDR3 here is CASTPRPLAGGSNEQFF. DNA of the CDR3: TGTGCCAGCACCCCCCGCCCCCTAGCGGGAGGTTCGAATGAGCAGTTCTTC.

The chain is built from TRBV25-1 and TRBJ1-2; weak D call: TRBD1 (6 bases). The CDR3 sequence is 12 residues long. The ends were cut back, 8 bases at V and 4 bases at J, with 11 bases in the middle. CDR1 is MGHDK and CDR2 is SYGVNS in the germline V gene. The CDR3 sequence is CASSGTSYGYTF. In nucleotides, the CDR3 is TGTGCCAGCTCCGGGACAAGCTATGGCTACACCTTC.

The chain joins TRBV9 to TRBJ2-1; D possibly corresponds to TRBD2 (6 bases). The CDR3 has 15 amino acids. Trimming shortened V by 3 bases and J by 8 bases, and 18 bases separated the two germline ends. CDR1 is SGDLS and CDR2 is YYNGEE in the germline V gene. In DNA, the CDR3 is TGTGCCAGCAGCGCTGGGACCCACTCGGGGGATGAGCAGTTCTTC. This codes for CASSAGTHSGDEQFF. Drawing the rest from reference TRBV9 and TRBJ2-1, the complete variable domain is DSGVTQTPKHLITATGQRVTLRCSPRSGDLSVYWYQQSLDQGLQFLIQYYNGEERAKGNILERFSAQQFPDLHSELNLSSLELGDSALYFCASSAGTHSGDEQFFGPGTRLTVL.

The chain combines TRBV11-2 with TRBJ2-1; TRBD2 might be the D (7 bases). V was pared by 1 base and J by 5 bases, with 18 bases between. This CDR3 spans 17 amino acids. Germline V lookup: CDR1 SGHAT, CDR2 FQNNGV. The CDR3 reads CASSLGGRGGLDNEQFF. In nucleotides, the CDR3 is TGTGCCAGCAGCTTAGGGGGTAGGGGGGGATTAGACAATGAGCAGTTCTTC.

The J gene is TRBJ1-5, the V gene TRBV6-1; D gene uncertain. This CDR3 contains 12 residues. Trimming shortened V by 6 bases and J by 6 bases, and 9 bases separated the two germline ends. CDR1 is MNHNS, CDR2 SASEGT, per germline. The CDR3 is CASRAETQPQHF. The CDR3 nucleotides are TGTGCCAGCAGAGCCGAAACTCAGCCCCAGCATTTT.

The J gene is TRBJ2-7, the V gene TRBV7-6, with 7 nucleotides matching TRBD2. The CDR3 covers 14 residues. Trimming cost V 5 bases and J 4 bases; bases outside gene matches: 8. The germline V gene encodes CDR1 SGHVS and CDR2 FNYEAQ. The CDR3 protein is CASSPGTNPYEQYF. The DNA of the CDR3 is TGTGCCAGCAGCCCAGGGACTAACCCGTACGAGCAGTACTTC. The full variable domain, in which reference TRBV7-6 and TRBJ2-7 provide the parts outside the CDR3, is GAGVSQSPRYKVTKRGQDVALRCDPISGHVSLYWYRQALGQGPEFLTYFNYEAQQDKSGLPNDRFSAERPEGSISTLTIQRTEQRDSAMYRCASSPGTNPYEQYFGPGTRLTVT.

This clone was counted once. The CDR3 region has the DNA TGTGCCAGCAGTTTATCGGCCCGACTAGGGCACAATGAGCAGTTCTTC. Amino acid sequence: CASSLSARLGHNEQFF. V usage is TRBV27 and J usage is TRBJ2-1; tentatively, D is TRBD2 (6 bases). Germline-derived CDR1 and CDR2 are MNHEY and SMNVEV (reference sequence). Trimming removed 0 bases from V and 5 bases from J, with 14 bases in between. The CDR3 totals 16 residues.

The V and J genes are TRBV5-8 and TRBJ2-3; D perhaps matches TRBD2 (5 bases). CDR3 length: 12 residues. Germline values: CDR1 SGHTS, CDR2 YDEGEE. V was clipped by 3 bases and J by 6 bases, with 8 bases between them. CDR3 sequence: CASSSIADTQYF. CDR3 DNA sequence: TGTGCCAGCAGCTCTATAGCGGATACGCAGTATTTT.